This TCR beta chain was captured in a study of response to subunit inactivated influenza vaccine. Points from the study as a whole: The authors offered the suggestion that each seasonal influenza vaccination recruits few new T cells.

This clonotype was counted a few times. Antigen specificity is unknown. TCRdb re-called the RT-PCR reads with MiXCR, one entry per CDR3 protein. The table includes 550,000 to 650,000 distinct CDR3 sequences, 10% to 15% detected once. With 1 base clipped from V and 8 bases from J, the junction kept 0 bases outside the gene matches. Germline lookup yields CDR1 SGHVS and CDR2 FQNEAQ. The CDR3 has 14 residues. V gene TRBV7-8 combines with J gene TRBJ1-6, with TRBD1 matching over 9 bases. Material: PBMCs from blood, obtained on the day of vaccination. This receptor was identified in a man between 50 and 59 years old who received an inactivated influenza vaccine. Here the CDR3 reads CASSLDRGHSPLHF. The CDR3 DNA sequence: TGTGCCAGCAGCTTAGACAGGGGGCATTCACCCCTCCACTTT.